Detailed here is one T cell receptor (beta chain). This record comes from a study of blood T cell repertoires in COVID-19. Study-level information: Samples of COVID-19 (acute and convalescent) were obtained from the United States, Italy and Spain. Nucleic acid was either cDNA or gDNA, and it came from T cells, B-cell-depleted T cells, or PBMCs.

In Seattle, patients joined the study during active infection and were tracked longitudinally. V lost 1 base and J lost 6; bases outside the gene matches: 6. Germline CDR1 LGHNA, CDR2 YSLEER. CDR3 length equals 15 residues. In the authors' workflow: Amplification with reference gene primers provided the estimates of nucleated cell counts. Sequencing used immunoSEQ multiplex PCR; TCRdb keeps in-frame clones, though not all of them. V and J calls and clone size follow that table, whereas D and trimming were derived from the DNA. The data show over 200,000 clones, about 90% seen once. This sequence originates from a man younger than 45 with COVID-19, enrolled during active disease. The chain has TRBV4-3 and TRBJ1-1; 9 bases map to TRBD1. Sequencing was done on a sample of peripheral blood. The CDR3, as DNA: TGCGCCAGCAGCCAAGGCGGACAGGGGTGGTCTGAAGCTTTCTTT. It translates to CASSQGGQGWSEAFF.